Listed below are T cell receptor beta chains from one sample, sequenced in a study of T cells in Graves' hyperthyroidism and ophthalmopathy. TCRdb recomputed calls from the multiplex PCR reads with MiXCR, one row per CDR3 protein. The repertoire includes hundreds of thousands of distinct CDR3 sequences, approximately 25% of them detected once, and roughly 80% sits in the top ten. Sequencing input: blood. These TCRs come from a man aged 50 or older with Graves' hyperthyroidism. The CDR3 runs from the conserved cysteine through the conserved F or W. A D gene is named only where the DNA matches it firmly. Clone size is stated in some rows and not others, as once, few, many or a class when expanded.

v_gene: TRBV6-1; d_gene: -; j_gene: TRBJ1-5; abundance: few; CDR3aa: CASSAPGGYQPQHF; CDR3nt: TGTGCCAGCAGTGCCCCTGGGGGTTATCAGCCCCAGCATTTT
v_gene: TRBV11-2; d_gene: TRBD2; j_gene: TRBJ2-7; abundance: many; CDR3aa: CASSRLAGRDNEQYF; CDR3nt: TGTGCCAGCAGCCGTTTAGCGGGAAGGGATAACGAGCAGTACTTC
v_gene: TRBV2; d_gene: -; j_gene: TRBJ1-6; abundance: many; CDR3aa: CASKPQGNSPLHF; CDR3nt: TGTGCCAGCAAACCGCAGGGGAATTCACCCCTCCACTTT
v_gene: TRBV7-2; d_gene: TRBD2; j_gene: TRBJ2-3; abundance: many; CDR3aa: CASSLTSGRVSTQYF; CDR3nt: TGTGCCAGCAGCTTAACTAGCGGGAGGGTTAGTACGCAGTATTTT
v_gene: TRBV5-5; d_gene: -; j_gene: TRBJ1-4; abundance: -; CDR3aa: CASSLAPIEKLFF; CDR3nt: TGTGCCAGCAGCTTGGCCCCGATAGAAAAACTGTTTTTT
v_gene: TRBV11-3; d_gene: -; j_gene: TRBJ1-1; abundance: -; CDR3aa: CASSLDLQEQAFF; CDR3nt: TGTGCCAGCAGCTTAGATCTACAGGAACAAGCTTTCTTT
v_gene: TRBV28; d_gene: -; j_gene: TRBJ1-1; abundance: many; CDR3aa: CATLNRANTEAFF; CDR3nt: TGTGCCACCCTTAACAGGGCGAACACTGAAGCTTTCTTT
v_gene: TRBV7-9; d_gene: -; j_gene: TRBJ2-3; abundance: few; CDR3aa: CASSLDLGGISSVTDTQYF; CDR3nt: TGTGCCAGCAGCTTAGATTTGGGCGGGATATCCTCGGTCACAGATACGCAGTATTTT
v_gene: TRBV12-3/TRBV12-4; d_gene: -; j_gene: TRBJ1-2; abundance: -; CDR3aa: CASSLDKGLGYTF; CDR3nt: TGTGCCAGCAGTTTAGATAAGGGTCTCGGCTACACCTTC
v_gene: TRBV6-1; d_gene: -; j_gene: TRBJ2-5; abundance: many; CDR3aa: CASSRQIRETQYF; CDR3nt: TGTGCCAGCAGTCGACAGATCCGGGAGACCCAGTACTTC
v_gene: TRBV20-1; d_gene: TRBD2; j_gene: TRBJ2-3; abundance: -; CDR3aa: CSAILRTSGGTDTQYF; CDR3nt: TGCAGTGCTATCCTAAGGACTAGCGGGGGCACAGATACGCAGTATTTT
v_gene: TRBV28; d_gene: TRBD2; j_gene: TRBJ2-1; abundance: -; CDR3aa: CASSPSGSGSSYNEQFF; CDR3nt: TGTGCCAGCAGTCCCTCGGGGAGCGGGAGCTCCTACAATGAGCAGTTCTTC
v_gene: TRBV7-2; d_gene: TRBD2; j_gene: TRBJ2-1; abundance: -; CDR3aa: CASRMGEREGREQFF; CDR3nt: TGTGCCAGCAGAATGGGGGAGCGGGAGGGCCGCGAGCAGTTCTTC
v_gene: TRBV19; d_gene: -; j_gene: TRBJ2-2; abundance: -; CDR3aa: CASTPGAVGELFF; CDR3nt: TGTGCCAGTACTCCCGGGGCGGTCGGGGAGCTGTTTTTT
v_gene: TRBV15; d_gene: TRBD2; j_gene: TRBJ2-1; abundance: -; CDR3aa: CATSTLGLASNEQFF; CDR3nt: TGTGCCACCAGCACCCTTGGACTAGCTAGCAATGAGCAGTTCTTC
v_gene: TRBV5-1; d_gene: TRBD1; j_gene: TRBJ2-7; abundance: -; CDR3aa: CASSLDRESSYEQYF; CDR3nt: TGCGCCAGCAGCTTAGACAGGGAGAGCTCCTACGAGCAGTACTTC
v_gene: TRBV12-3/TRBV12-4; d_gene: TRBD2; j_gene: TRBJ2-3; abundance: many; CDR3aa: CASRRAGTSGRRGVDTQYF; CDR3nt: TGTGCCAGCAGAAGAGCAGGGACTAGCGGGAGGAGGGGAGTAGATACGCAGTATTTT
v_gene: TRBV30; d_gene: -; j_gene: TRBJ2-1; abundance: -; CDR3aa: CAWGQTGEQFF; CDR3nt: TGTGCCTGGGGACAAACTGGTGAGCAGTTCTTC
v_gene: TRBV24-1; d_gene: TRBD2; j_gene: TRBJ2-5; abundance: -; CDR3aa: CATSDPLAGGALQTQYF; CDR3nt: TGTGCCACCAGTGATCCTCTAGCGGGAGGGGCCTTGCAGACCCAGTACTTC
v_gene: TRBV19; d_gene: -; j_gene: TRBJ1-1; abundance: -; CDR3aa: CASSIGRFYVTEAFF; CDR3nt: TGTGCCAGTAGTATCGGCCGATTTTACGTGACTGAAGCTTTCTTT
v_gene: TRBV5-1; d_gene: TRBD1; j_gene: TRBJ2-2; abundance: -; CDR3aa: CASSLIPGQGTGGELFF; CDR3nt: TGCGCCAGCAGCTTGATTCCGGGACAGGGGACGGGCGGGGAGCTGTTTTTT
v_gene: TRBV6-1; d_gene: TRBD2; j_gene: TRBJ2-7; abundance: few; CDR3aa: CASSEAPRTSGRYVVTYEQYF; CDR3nt: TGTGCCAGCAGTGAAGCGCCCCGGACTAGCGGGAGGTATGTCGTGACCTACGAGCAGTACTTC
v_gene: TRBV20-1; d_gene: -; j_gene: TRBJ1-1; abundance: few; CDR3aa: CSAKQGGIEAFF; CDR3nt: TGCAGTGCGAAACAGGGAGGTATTGAAGCTTTCTTT
v_gene: TRBV5-1; d_gene: -; j_gene: TRBJ1-1; abundance: many; CDR3aa: CASSLAEPNTEAFF; CDR3nt: TGCGCCAGCAGCTTGGCGGAACCGAACACTGAAGCTTTCTTT
v_gene: TRBV5-1; d_gene: TRBD1; j_gene: TRBJ2-1; abundance: few; CDR3aa: CASSATGGTYNEQFF; CDR3nt: TGCGCCAGCAGCGCCACAGGGGGCACCTACAATGAGCAGTTCTTC
v_gene: TRBV27; d_gene: -; j_gene: TRBJ2-3; abundance: many; CDR3aa: CASSGDTQYF; CDR3nt: TGTGCCAGCAGCGGAGATACGCAGTATTTT
v_gene: TRBV20-1; d_gene: -; j_gene: TRBJ2-7; abundance: -; CDR3aa: CSARTLRGSNEQYF; CDR3nt: TGCAGTGCTAGGACGCTCAGGGGTTCCAACGAGCAGTACTTC
v_gene: TRBV5-1; d_gene: TRBD1; j_gene: TRBJ2-1; abundance: -; CDR3aa: CASSLDPGQGDNEQFF; CDR3nt: TGCGCCAGCAGCCTGGACCCGGGACAGGGGGACAATGAGCAGTTCTTC
v_gene: TRBV7-2; d_gene: -; j_gene: TRBJ2-7; abundance: many; CDR3aa: CASSLVLAEDEQYF; CDR3nt: TGTGCCAGCAGCTTAGTTCTAGCAGAGGACGAGCAGTACTTC
v_gene: TRBV29-1; d_gene: -; j_gene: TRBJ1-1; abundance: many; CDR3aa: CSVVLGPEAFF; CDR3nt: TGCAGCGTTGTACTGGGCCCTGAAGCTTTCTTT
v_gene: TRBV20-1; d_gene: TRBD2; j_gene: TRBJ2-1; abundance: -; CDR3aa: CSASGLSGGEQFF; CDR3nt: TGCAGTGCTAGTGGTCTCTCGGGGGGGGAGCAGTTCTTC
v_gene: TRBV27; d_gene: TRBD2; j_gene: TRBJ2-7; abundance: few; CDR3aa: CASSPGEGGNEQYF; CDR3nt: TGTGCCAGCAGCCCCGGGGAGGGAGGAAACGAGCAGTACTTC
v_gene: TRBV6-5; d_gene: -; j_gene: TRBJ2-3; abundance: many; CDR3aa: CASSYSGSSTDTQYF; CDR3nt: TGTGCCAGCAGTTACTCGGGATCTAGCACAGATACGCAGTATTTT
v_gene: TRBV3-1; d_gene: -; j_gene: TRBJ1-6; abundance: -; CDR3aa: CASSSSSGPAPLHF; CDR3nt: TGTGCCAGCAGCTCCTCTTCAGGGCCAGCTCCCCTCCACTTT
v_gene: TRBV28; d_gene: TRBD2; j_gene: TRBJ2-2; abundance: -; CDR3aa: CASSPAGGFGGELFF; CDR3nt: TGTGCCAGCAGCCCAGCGGGAGGGTTTGGCGGGGAGCTGTTTTTT
v_gene: TRBV30; d_gene: -; j_gene: TRBJ1-2; abundance: few; CDR3aa: CAWSVQDLPNYGYTF; CDR3nt: TGTGCCTGGAGTGTACAGGATCTCCCTAACTATGGCTACACCTTC
v_gene: TRBV7-3; d_gene: -; j_gene: TRBJ2-7; abundance: many; CDR3aa: CASSLAPSGEQYF; CDR3nt: TGTGCCAGCAGCTTAGCACCGTCGGGCGAGCAGTACTTC
v_gene: TRBV5-1; d_gene: -; j_gene: TRBJ2-6; abundance: -; CDR3aa: CASSPPGTPNSGANVLTF; CDR3nt: TGCGCCAGCAGCCCCCCCGGGACACCGAACTCTGGGGCCAACGTCCTGACTTTC
v_gene: TRBV29-1; d_gene: TRBD2; j_gene: TRBJ2-3; abundance: few; CDR3aa: CSVWTSGSFTDTQYF; CDR3nt: TGCAGCGTGTGGACTAGCGGGAGTTTCACAGATACGCAGTATTTT
v_gene: TRBV12-3/TRBV12-4; d_gene: -; j_gene: TRBJ2-1; abundance: -; CDR3aa: CASSSYGSTYNEQFF; CDR3nt: TGTGCCAGCAGTTCTTACGGGAGTACCTACAATGAGCAGTTCTTC
v_gene: TRBV7-2; d_gene: -; j_gene: TRBJ1-2; abundance: few; CDR3aa: CASSPRSPIHTF; CDR3nt: TGTGCCAGCAGCCCCCGTAGCCCGATACACACCTTC
v_gene: TRBV5-1; d_gene: -; j_gene: TRBJ1-4; abundance: -; CDR3aa: CASSSRLNEKLFF; CDR3nt: TGCGCCAGCAGCTCCAGACTTAATGAAAAACTGTTTTTT
v_gene: TRBV27; d_gene: TRBD2; j_gene: TRBJ2-1; abundance: few; CDR3aa: CASGGSGRAYGQFF; CDR3nt: TGTGCCAGCGGGGGAAGCGGGAGGGCCTATGGGCAGTTCTTC
v_gene: TRBV6-1; d_gene: -; j_gene: TRBJ1-2; abundance: many; CDR3aa: CASSEAGAGGYTF; CDR3nt: TGTGCCAGCAGTGAAGCGGGGGCTGGCGGCTACACCTTC
v_gene: TRBV28; d_gene: -; j_gene: TRBJ1-5; abundance: many; CDR3aa: CASSPRRESQPQHF; CDR3nt: TGTGCCAGCAGTCCGCGCAGGGAATCTCAGCCCCAGCATTTT
v_gene: TRBV7-6; d_gene: TRBD1; j_gene: TRBJ2-7; abundance: -; CDR3aa: CASSLASTGTGAYEQYF; CDR3nt: TGTGCCAGCAGCCTCGCCTCAACCGGGACAGGGGCCTACGAGCAGTACTTC